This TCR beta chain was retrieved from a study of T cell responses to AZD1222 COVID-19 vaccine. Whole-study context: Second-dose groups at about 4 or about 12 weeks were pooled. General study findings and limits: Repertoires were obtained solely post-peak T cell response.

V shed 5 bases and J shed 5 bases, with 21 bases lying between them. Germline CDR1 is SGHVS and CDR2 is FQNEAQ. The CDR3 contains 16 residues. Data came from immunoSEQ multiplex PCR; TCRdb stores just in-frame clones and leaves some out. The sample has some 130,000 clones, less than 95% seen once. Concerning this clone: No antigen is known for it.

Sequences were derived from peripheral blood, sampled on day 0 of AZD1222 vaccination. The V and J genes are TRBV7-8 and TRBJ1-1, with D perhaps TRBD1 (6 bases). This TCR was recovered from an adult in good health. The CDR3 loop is CASSQLAVGQGTEAFF. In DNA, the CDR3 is TGTGCCAGCAGCCAGCTTGCTGTAGGGCAGGGGACTGAAGCTTTCTTT.